The 23 T cell receptor beta chains in this list originate from one sample, sequenced in a study of T cells in Graves' hyperthyroidism and ophthalmopathy. It was RNA transcripts that yielded the amplified TCR beta CDR3 regions. Researchers ran a first-round RT-PCR on the TCR CDR3 using the HTBI primer set. Using its own MiXCR run on the multiplex PCR reads, TCRdb lists one record per CDR3 protein. The sample consists of some 360,000 distinct CDR3 sequences, 15% to 20% of them appearing once. Sequenced: blood. The receptors stem from a woman in her thirties or forties with Graves' ophthalmopathy.

A word on this clonotype: One base away lies a much larger clone, so this may be a sequencing read error. CDR3 in DNA: TGTGCCACCAGTGATCAGCTGTACGGGTACACCGGGGAGCTGTTTTTT. Protein product: CATSDQLYGYTGELFF. The rearrangement links TRBV24-1 to TRBJ2-2; unclear D gene. The CDR3 length is 16 residues. The germline CDR1 and CDR2 sequences are KGHDR and SFDVKD. V was clipped by 3 bases and J by 3 bases, with 13 bases between them.

This clonotype was counted ten times or more. This chain uses TRBV19 with TRBJ1-2; 9 bases line up with TRBD1. CDR3 length equals 14 residues. J was trimmed by 4 bases and V by 7 bases; bases with no gene match: 7. Germline CDR1 reads LNHDA; CDR2 reads SQIVND (reference sequence). CDR3 nucleotide sequence: TGTGCCAGTACCGATACAGGGGGCGGCTATGGCTACACCTTC. It is translated as CASTDTGGGYGYTF.

This clonotype has at least ten counts. This chain links TRBV5-6 with TRBJ1-1; D gene uncertain. The V end lost 0 bases, the J end lost 3 bases, and 9 bases lay between the germline ends. The CDR3 is made up of 14 amino acids. The germline V gene encodes CDR1 SGHDT and CDR2 YYEEEE. The CDR3 region is CASSLVREDTEAFF. DNA of the CDR3: TGTGCCAGCAGCTTGGTTAGGGAGGACACTGAAGCTTTCTTT.

This clonotype was detected ten times or more. This chain joins TRBV7-8 and TRBJ2-5; 7 bases are shared with TRBD1. The CDR3 contains 16 residues. Trimming removed 5 bases from V and 2 bases from J; junction bases left unmatched: 11. Per the germline V gene, CDR1 is SGHVS and CDR2 is FQNEAQ. CDR3 DNA sequence: TGTGCCAGCAGCCTACGTGAGGACAGGCCGCAAGAGACCCAGTACTTC. Amino acid sequence: CASSLREDRPQETQYF. The variable domain in full, with the rest retrieved from reference TRBV7-8 and TRBJ2-5, is GAGVSQSPRYKVAKRGQDVALRCDPISGHVSLFWYQQALGQGPEFLTYFQNEAQLDKSGLPSDRFFAERPEGSVSTLKIQRTQQEDSAVYLCASSLREDRPQETQYFGPGTRLLVL.

This clonotype was recorded many times. V and J are TRBV30 and TRBJ2-7; D is unclear. Germline loops: CDR1 GTSNPN, CDR2 SVGIG (reference sequence). The V end was cut by 1 base, the J end by 13 bases, with 11 bases between. CDR3 length equals 10 residues. The CDR3 coding sequence is TGTGCCTGGAGTGACCTCTCCCTTTACTTC. This translates into CAWSDLSLYF.

This clonotype occurred many times. This chain connects TRBV20-1 to TRBJ1-3, with D unclear. V lost 8 bases to trimming and J lost 0 bases, with 11 bases between them. The CDR3 is 13 residues long. Germline loops: CDR1 DFQATT, CDR2 SNEGSKA (reference sequence). This CDR3 is CSTKGASGNTIYF. The DNA for the CDR3 is TGCAGTACAAAAGGTGCCTCTGGAAACACCATATATTTT.

The sample holds many counts of this clonotype. This chain joins TRBV30 and TRBJ1-5; 7 bases line up with TRBD1. Trimming removed 0 bases from V and 0 bases from J; junction bases left unmatched: 8. Germline CDR1 reads GTSNPN; CDR2 reads SVGIG (reference sequence). This CDR3 comprises 17 residues. The CDR3 here is CAWSVGDRDYSNQPQHF. The CDR3 bases are TGTGCCTGGAGTGTAGGAGACAGGGACTATAGCAATCAGCCCCAGCATTTT. The entire variable domain, with the rest obtained from reference TRBV30 and TRBJ1-5, is as follows: SQTIHQWPATLVQPVGSPLSLECTVEGTSNPNLYWYRQAAGRGLQLLFYSVGIGQISSEVPQNLSASRPQDRQFILSSKKLLLSDSGFYLCAWSVGDRDYSNQPQHFGDGTRLSIL.

This clonotype came up many times. The genes are TRBV28 and TRBJ2-6; D is perhaps TRBD1 (6 bases). The germline V gene has CDR1 MDHEN and CDR2 SYDVKM. CDR3 size: 17 residues. V shed 1 base and J shed 2 bases, with 12 bases lying between them. The chain's CDR3 is CASSLSGHITGANVLTF. The DNA for the CDR3 is TGTGCCAGCAGTTTATCGGGACACATTACTGGGGCCAACGTCCTGACTTTC. Using reference TRBV28 and TRBJ2-6 for the parts outside the CDR3, the full variable domain is DVKVTQSSRYLVKRTGEKVFLECVQDMDHENMFWYRQDPGLGLRLIYFSYDVKMKEKGDIPEGYSVSREKKERFSLILESASTNQTSMYLCASSLSGHITGANVLTFGAGSRLTVL.

Many counts were recorded for this clonotype. This chain joins TRBV2 and TRBJ2-2; D might be TRBD1 (5 bases). The CDR3 spans 16 residues. Trimming cost V 4 bases and J 7 bases, with 19 bases left between them. Germline assignment: CDR1 SNHLY and CDR2 FYNNEI. CDR3 coding DNA: TGTGCCAGCAGTGGGATGCCCTTAGGGGTCGGCGGGGAGCTGTTTTTT. It codes for CASSGMPLGVGGELFF. The full variable domain, with the rest looked up from reference TRBV2 and TRBJ2-2, is EPEVTQTPSHQVTQMGQEVILRCVPISNHLYFYWYRQILGQKVEFLVSFYNNEISEKSEIFDDQFSVERPDGSNFTLKIRSTKLEDSAMYFCASSGMPLGVGGELFFGEGSRLTVL.

This clonotype showed up many times. This sequence joins TRBV6-4 and TRBJ2-2; 10 nucleotides align to TRBD1. The ends lost 4 bases at V and 3 bases at J; junction bases unmatched: 2. CDR1 is MRHNA and CDR2 is SNTAGT in the germline V gene. This CDR3 has 15 residues. CDR3 loop: CASSAGTGDTGELFF. CDR3 bases: TGTGCCAGCAGTGCCGGGACAGGGGACACCGGGGAGCTGTTTTTT.

This clonotype was picked up a small number of times. The V and J genes are TRBV19 and TRBJ2-4, with a weak D call TRBD2 (5 bases). The CDR3 length is 16 residues. CDR1 is LNHDA, CDR2 SQIVND, per germline (reference sequence). V lost 4 bases to trimming and J lost 5 bases, with 18 bases between them. The CDR3 DNA is TGTGCCAGTAGTACGAGCGGTGGGCATTGGGAAAACATTCAGTACTTC. Residues: CASSTSGGHWENIQYF.

This clonotype was observed at least ten times. V is TRBV11-2 and J is TRBJ1-5; TRBD1 is a possible D gene (6 bases). This CDR3 comprises 16 residues. Per germline, CDR1 SGHAT and CDR2 FQNNGV. The V end was cut by 3 bases, the J end by 2 bases, with 14 bases between. The CDR3 loop reads CASSFGTGAGNQPQHF. CDR3 bases: TGTGCCAGCAGCTTTGGGACGGGGGCCGGCAATCAGCCCCAGCATTTT.

In its sample, this clonotype was seen many times. The chain carries TRBV12-3 or TRBV12-4 and TRBJ2-7, with 12 bases matching TRBD2. The CDR3 is made up of 14 amino acids. With 5 bases clipped from V and 4 bases from J, the junction kept 3 bases outside the gene matches. CDR3 nucleotides: TGTGCCAGCAGTCCTAGCGGGGGGGGGTACGAGCAGTACTTC. It translates to CASSPSGGGYEQYF.

Details on this clonotype: A much larger clone lies one base from this, so it may be a read error. The chain links TRBV27 to TRBJ2-5, with no clear D. This CDR3 comprises 15 residues. Germline V gene lookup returns CDR1 MNHEY and CDR2 SMNVEV (reference sequence). V lost 3 bases and J 3 bases, leaving 14 bases between the germline ends. Here the CDR3 reads CASSFTWGNKETQYF. The CDR3 nucleotides read TGTGCCAGCAGTTTTACATGGGGTAACAAAGAGACCCAGTACTTC.

This sequence joins TRBV2 and TRBJ2-7; tentative D call: TRBD1 (6 bases). Germline values: CDR1 SNHLY, CDR2 FYNNEI. V lost 6 bases to trimming and J lost 6 bases, with 18 bases between them. The CDR3 length is 14 residues. CDR3 DNA sequence: TGTGCCAGCAGACTACAGGGTTTGGATGGCGAGCAGTACTTC. Translation gives CASRLQGLDGEQYF. Full variable domain (missing parts from reference TRBV2 and TRBJ2-7): EPEVTQTPSHQVTQMGQEVILRCVPISNHLYFYWYRQILGQKVEFLVSFYNNEISEKSEIFDDQFSVERPDGSNFTLKIRSTKLEDSAMYFCASRLQGLDGEQYFGPGTRLTVT.

This clonotype was counted many times. The chain joins TRBV11-2 to TRBJ1-6; D is perhaps TRBD1 (5 bases). The CDR3 consists of 14 residues. V was cut by 5 bases and J by 9 bases, with 14 bases left in between. The germline gives CDR1 SGHAT, CDR2 FQNNGV. The CDR3: CASSRGADFSPLHF. The CDR3 coding sequence is TGTGCCAGCAGCCGAGGGGCAGATTTTTCACCCCTCCACTTT.

The table lists this clonotype with many counts. As DNA, the CDR3 is TGCAGTGCCGACAGACAGGCCTACGAGCAGTACTTC. As protein: CSADRQAYEQYF. The rearrangement uses TRBV20-1 and TRBJ2-7, with D perhaps matching TRBD1 (6 bases). The V gene lost 6 bases and the J gene lost 2 bases, with 11 bases spanning the gap. CDR1 DFQATT and CDR2 SNEGSKA come from the germline V gene (reference sequence). The CDR3 totals 12 residues.

The rearrangement uses TRBV5-4 and TRBJ2-7; 8 nucleotides line up with TRBD2. The trim removed 3 bases at V and 2 bases at J, leaving 13 bases unmatched. This CDR3 spans 17 amino acids. Per germline, CDR1 SGHNT and CDR2 YYREEE (reference sequence). CDR3 protein: CASSSGPGGRRPYEQYF. The CDR3, as DNA: TGTGCCAGCAGCTCGGGACCGGGAGGGCGTCGACCCTACGAGCAGTACTTC.

This chain joins TRBV6-1 and TRBJ1-2, with 8 bases fitting TRBD1. This CDR3 region has 16 residues. The V segment lost 6 bases and the J segment 4 bases; nucleotides outside the gene matches: 13. Germline CDR1 reads MNHNS; CDR2 reads SASEGT. This CDR3 reads CASSGGTGGITYGYTF. The DNA of the CDR3 is TGTGCCAGCAGCGGGGGGACAGGCGGGATTACCTATGGCTACACCTTC.

This clonotype showed up many times. The chain carries TRBV29-1 and TRBJ2-2; D is ambiguous. The CDR3 runs 11 residues. Germline assignment: CDR1 SQVTM and CDR2 ANQGSEA. V lost 6 bases and J lost 1, with 3 bases in between. CDR3 residues: CSVGNTGELFF. In DNA form, the CDR3 reads TGCAGCGTCGGGAACACCGGGGAGCTGTTTTTT.

The V call is TRBV19, the J call TRBJ1-1, with D unresolved. This CDR3 has 13 amino acids. Per the germline V gene, CDR1 is LNHDA and CDR2 is SQIVND (reference sequence). V lost 4 bases and J lost 2, with 8 bases in between. In nucleotides, the CDR3 is TGTGCCAGTAGTAATGTGCCTAACACTGAAGCTTTCTTT. Translating gives CASSNVPNTEAFF.

This clonotype has ten or more counts. The gene calls are TRBV9 and TRBJ2-5; D possibly matches TRBD1 or TRBD2 (6 bases each). The germline V gene encodes CDR1 SGDLS and CDR2 YYNGEE. Trimming removed 0 bases at V and 7 bases at J, with 19 bases between. The CDR3 sequence is 16 residues long. In DNA form, the CDR3 reads TGTGCCAGCAGCGTAGTAGGAGGGGGGACATCCGTGACCCAGTACTTC. It specifies CASSVVGGGTSVTQYF.

A single count supports this clonotype. This sequence may be a read error, since a much larger clone differs from it by one base. V usage is TRBV4-2 and J usage is TRBJ2-7; TRBD2 might be the D (6 bases). This CDR3 is built from 15 residues. Germline loops: CDR1 LGHNA, CDR2 YNFKEQ. DNA for the CDR3: TGTGGCAGCAGCCATCCGGGGGACGGAACCTACGAGCAGTACTTC. Translating gives CGSSHPGDGTYEQYF.